This TCR beta chain was found in a study of blood T cell repertoires in COVID-19. Sequencing was performed with immunoSEQ multiplex PCR; in TCRdb, only in-frame clones are kept and a portion is missing. The sample lists about 270,000 clones, approximately 90% seen once, with 4.1% in the top ten. Cohorts were based on clinical histories the participants reported. Germline CDR1 reads SGDLS; CDR2 reads YYNGEE. The CDR3 totals 13 residues. The V end lost 3 bases, the J end lost 2 bases, and 7 bases lay between the germline ends. This TCR was recovered from a woman between 25 and 40 years old with acute COVID-19. The rearrangement joins TRBV9 to TRBJ2-3; D is undetermined. The sample was PBMCs or T cells enriched from blood (not recorded which). CDR3 loop: CASSAITTDTQYF. The CDR3 DNA follows: TGTGCCAGCAGCGCTATCACCACAGATACGCAGTATTTT.